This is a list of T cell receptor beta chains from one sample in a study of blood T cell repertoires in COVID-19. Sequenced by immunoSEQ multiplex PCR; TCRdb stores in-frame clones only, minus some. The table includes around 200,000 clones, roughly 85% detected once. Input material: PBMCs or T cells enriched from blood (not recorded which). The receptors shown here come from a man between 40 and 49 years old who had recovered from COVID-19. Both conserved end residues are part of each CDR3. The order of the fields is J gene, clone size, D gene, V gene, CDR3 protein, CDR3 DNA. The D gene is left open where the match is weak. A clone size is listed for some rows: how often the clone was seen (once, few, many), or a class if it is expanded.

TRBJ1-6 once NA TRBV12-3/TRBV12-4 CASSFIPSPLHF TGTGCCAGCAGTTTTATTCCTTCACCCCTCCACTTT
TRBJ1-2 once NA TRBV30 CAWSIRDASSGDF TGTGCCTGGAGTATCCGGGACGCCTCTTCGGGGGACTTC
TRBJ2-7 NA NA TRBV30 CACRGEATVYEQYF TGTGCCTGCAGAGGGGAGGCAACAGTCTACGAGCAGTACTTC
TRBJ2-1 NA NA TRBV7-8 CASSPGGGNEQFF TGTGCCAGCAGCCCCGGTGGAGGGAATGAGCAGTTCTTC
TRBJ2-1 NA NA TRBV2 CASSESSFSSYNEQFF TGTGCCAGCAGTGAATCCTCCTTTAGCTCCTACAATGAGCAGTTCTTC
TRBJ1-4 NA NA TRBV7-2 CASSLVMSGQGNEKLFF TGTGCCAGCAGCTTAGTGATGTCAGGTCAGGGGAATGAAAAACTGTTTTTT
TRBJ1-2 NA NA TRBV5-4 CASSLDGALRAGYTF TGTGCCAGCAGCTTGGATGGGGCCTTAAGGGCTGGCTACACCTTC
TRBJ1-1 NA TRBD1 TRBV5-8 CASPRQGSLHTEAFF TGTGCCAGCCCACGACAGGGGTCTTTGCACACTGAAGCTTTCTTT
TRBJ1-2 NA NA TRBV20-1 CSASRQDYGYTF TGCAGTGCTAGTAGGCAGGACTATGGCTACACCTTC
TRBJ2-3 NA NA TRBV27 CASSLLGSDTQYF TGTGCCAGCAGTTTGCTAGGTTCGGATACGCAGTATTTT
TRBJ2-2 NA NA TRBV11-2 CASSRRTENTGELFF TGTGCCAGCAGCCGACGGACAGAGAACACCGGGGAGCTGTTTTTT
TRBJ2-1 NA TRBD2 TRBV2 CASLTSPSYNEQFF TGTGCCAGTTTGACTAGCCCCTCCTACAATGAGCAGTTCTTC
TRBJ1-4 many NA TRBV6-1 CASSESSGRGNEKLFF TGTGCCAGCAGTGAGTCTTCAGGGCGGGGTAATGAAAAACTGTTTTTT
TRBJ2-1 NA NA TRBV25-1 CASSEGRLADNEQFF TGTGCCAGCAGTGAAGGTAGGCTAGCAGACAATGAGCAGTTCTTC
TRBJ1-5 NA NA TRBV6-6 CASSSGGQGQPQHF TGTGCCAGCAGTTCGGGGGGCCAGGGGCAGCCCCAGCATTTT
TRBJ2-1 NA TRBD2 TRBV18 CASSPPGLAGGNEQFF TGTGCCAGCTCACCACCGGGACTAGCGGGAGGAAATGAGCAGTTCTTC
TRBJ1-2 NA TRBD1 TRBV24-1 CATSDSTGQGSRGYTF TGTGCCACCAGTGATTCCACAGGACAGGGATCGCGAGGCTACACCTTC
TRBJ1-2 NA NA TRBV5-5 CASSSSPGNYGYTF TGTGCCAGCAGCTCAAGCCCCGGTAACTATGGCTACACCTTC
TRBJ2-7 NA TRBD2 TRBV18 CASSPSGGSTHEQYF TGTGCCAGCTCACCATCGGGCGGGAGTACCCACGAGCAGTACTTC
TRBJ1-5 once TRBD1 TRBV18 CASSSLDRGNQPQHF TGTGCCAGCTCATCTTTGGACAGGGGCAATCAGCCCCAGCATTTT
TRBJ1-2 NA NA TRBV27 CASSLRETGTYGYTF TGTGCCAGCAGTTTACGTGAGACAGGCACCTATGGCTACACCTTC
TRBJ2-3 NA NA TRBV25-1 CASNPSRGDTQYF TGTGCCAGCAATCCTAGCAGAGGGGATACGCAGTATTTT
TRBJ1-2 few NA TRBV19 CASSISTVIQDGGYTF TGTGCCAGTAGTATAAGCACGGTGATACAAGACGGGGGCTACACCTTC
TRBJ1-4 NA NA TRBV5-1 CASSLEASRDEKLFF TGCGCCAGCAGCTTGGAGGCCTCGAGGGATGAAAAACTGTTTTTT
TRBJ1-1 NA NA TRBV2 CASSELWSEAFF TGTGCCAGCAGCGAATTATGGAGTGAAGCTTTCTTT
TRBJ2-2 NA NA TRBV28 CASSPPGLNTGELFF TGTGCCAGCAGCCCCCCGGGACTTAACACCGGGGAGCTGTTTTTT
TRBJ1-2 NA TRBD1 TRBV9 CASSEGTGANYGYTF TGTGCCAGCAGCGAGGGGACAGGAGCTAACTATGGCTACACCTTC
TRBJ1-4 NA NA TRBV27 CASRTEMGVRGEKLFF TGTGCCAGCAGAACTGAAATGGGGGTACGGGGGGAAAAACTGTTTTTT
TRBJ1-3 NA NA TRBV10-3 CAISESGSLSGINTIYF TGTGCCATCAGTGAGTCGGGCTCATTATCGGGGATAAACACCATATATTTT
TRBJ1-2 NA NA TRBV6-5 CASSYPTKTETYGYTF TGTGCCAGCAGTTACCCTACCAAGACAGAAACTTATGGCTACACCTTC
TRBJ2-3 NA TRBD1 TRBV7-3 CASSGQGTGADTQYF TGTGCCAGCAGCGGACAGGGAACTGGGGCAGATACGCAGTATTTT
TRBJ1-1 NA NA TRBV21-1 CASSKERDYTEAFF TGTGCCAGCAGCAAAGAAAGAGACTACACTGAAGCTTTCTTT
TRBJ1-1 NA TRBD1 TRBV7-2 CASRTHQGASTEAFF TGTGCCAGCAGAACACACCAGGGGGCATCCACTGAAGCTTTCTTT
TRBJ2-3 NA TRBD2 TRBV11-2 CASSSQLAGVGTDTQYF TGTGCCAGCAGCTCGCAACTAGCGGGAGTGGGCACAGATACGCAGTATTTT
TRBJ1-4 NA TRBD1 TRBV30 CAWSVTQGNKEKLFF TGTGCCTGGAGTGTAACACAGGGGAATAAGGAAAAACTGTTTTTT
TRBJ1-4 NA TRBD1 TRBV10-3 CAIRGQPNEKLFF TGTGCCATCAGGGGACAGCCTAATGAAAAACTGTTTTTT
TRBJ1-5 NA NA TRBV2 CASSAGIRQPQHF TGTGCCAGCAGTGCGGGTATACGTCAGCCCCAGCATTTT
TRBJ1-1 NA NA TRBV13 CASSLQQGTEAFF TGTGCCAGCAGCTTACAACAGGGCACTGAAGCTTTCTTT
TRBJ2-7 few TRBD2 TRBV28 CASSWPSGSPYEQYF TGTGCCAGCAGTTGGCCTAGCGGGAGCCCCTACGAGCAGTACTTC
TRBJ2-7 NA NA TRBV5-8 CASTDIFSGAYEQYF TGTGCCAGCACCGACATCTTCTCGGGGGCCTACGAGCAGTACTTC
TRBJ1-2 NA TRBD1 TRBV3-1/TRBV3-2 CASRDRSRVYNGYTF TGTGCCAGCAGGGACAGGTCCCGGGTGTATAATGGCTACACCTTC
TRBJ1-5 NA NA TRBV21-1 CASKRLGQGRDNQPQHF TGTGCCAGCAAACGACTGGGGCAGGGGCGTGACAATCAGCCCCAGCATTTT
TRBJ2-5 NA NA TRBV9 CASSLGAGFGETQYF TGTGCCAGCAGCCTGGGGGCCGGGTTCGGGGAGACCCAGTACTTC
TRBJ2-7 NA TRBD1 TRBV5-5 CASSLGTGGKYEQYF TGTGCCAGCAGCTTGGGGACAGGGGGCAAATACGAGCAGTACTTC
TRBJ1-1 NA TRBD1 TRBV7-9 CASSSESRGLNTEAFF TGTGCCAGCAGCTCCGAGAGCAGGGGGTTGAACACTGAAGCTTTCTTT
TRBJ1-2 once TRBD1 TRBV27 CASSLESRGYSGYTF TGTGCCAGCAGTTTGGAGAGCAGGGGGTACTCTGGCTACACCTTC
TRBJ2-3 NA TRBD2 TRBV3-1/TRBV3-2 CASSPSQARGSGTLYF TGTGCCAGCAGCCCCAGTCAAGCACGAGGTAGCGGGACTTTATATTTT